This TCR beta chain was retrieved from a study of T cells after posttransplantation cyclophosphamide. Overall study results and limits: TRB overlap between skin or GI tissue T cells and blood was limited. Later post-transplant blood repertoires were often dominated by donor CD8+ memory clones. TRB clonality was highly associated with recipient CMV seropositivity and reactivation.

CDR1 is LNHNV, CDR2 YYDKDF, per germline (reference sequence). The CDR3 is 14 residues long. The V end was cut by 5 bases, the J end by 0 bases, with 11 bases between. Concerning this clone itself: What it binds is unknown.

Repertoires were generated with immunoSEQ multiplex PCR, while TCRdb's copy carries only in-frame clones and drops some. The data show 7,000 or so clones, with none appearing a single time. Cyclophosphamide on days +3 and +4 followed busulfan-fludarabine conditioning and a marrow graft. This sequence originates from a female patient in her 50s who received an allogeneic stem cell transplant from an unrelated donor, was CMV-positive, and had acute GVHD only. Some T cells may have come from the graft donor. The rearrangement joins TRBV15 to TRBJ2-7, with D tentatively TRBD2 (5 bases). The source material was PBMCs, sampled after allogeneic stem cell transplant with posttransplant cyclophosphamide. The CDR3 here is CATSEAESSYEQYF. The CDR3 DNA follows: TGTGCCACCAGCGAAGCGGAGAGCTCCTACGAGCAGTACTTC. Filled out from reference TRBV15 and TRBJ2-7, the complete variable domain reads DAMVIQNPRYQVTQFGKPVTLSCSQTLNHNVMYWYQQKSSQAPKLLFHYYDKDFNNEADTPDNFQSRRPNTSFCFLDIRSPGLGDTAMYLCATSEAESSYEQYFGPGTRLTVT.